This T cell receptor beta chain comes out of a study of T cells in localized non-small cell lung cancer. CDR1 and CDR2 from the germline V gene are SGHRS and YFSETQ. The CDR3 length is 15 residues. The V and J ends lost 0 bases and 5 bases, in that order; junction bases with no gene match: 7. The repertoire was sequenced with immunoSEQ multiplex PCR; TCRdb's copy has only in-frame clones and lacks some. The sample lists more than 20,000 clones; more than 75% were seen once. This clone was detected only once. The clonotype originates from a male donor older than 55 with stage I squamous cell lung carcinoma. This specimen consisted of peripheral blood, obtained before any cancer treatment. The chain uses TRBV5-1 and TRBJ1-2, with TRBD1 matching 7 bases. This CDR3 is CASSLGPGQTYGYTF. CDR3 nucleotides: TGCGCCAGCAGCTTGGGCCCGGGACAGACTTATGGCTACACCTTC.